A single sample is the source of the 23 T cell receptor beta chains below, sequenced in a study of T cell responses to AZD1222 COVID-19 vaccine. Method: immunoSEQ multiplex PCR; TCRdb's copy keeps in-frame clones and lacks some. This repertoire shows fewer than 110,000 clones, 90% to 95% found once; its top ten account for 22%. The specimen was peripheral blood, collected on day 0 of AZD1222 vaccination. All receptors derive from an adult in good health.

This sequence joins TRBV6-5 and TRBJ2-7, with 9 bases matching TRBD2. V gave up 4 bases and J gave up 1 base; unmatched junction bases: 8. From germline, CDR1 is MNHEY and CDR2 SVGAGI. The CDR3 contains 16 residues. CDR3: CASSFAGTSPSYEQYF. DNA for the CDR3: TGTGCCAGCAGTTTCGCCGGGACTAGCCCATCCTACGAGCAGTACTTC.

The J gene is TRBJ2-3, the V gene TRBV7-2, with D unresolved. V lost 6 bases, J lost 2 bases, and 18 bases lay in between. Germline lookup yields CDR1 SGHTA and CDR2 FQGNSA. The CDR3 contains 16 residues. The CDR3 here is CASSPGRGLDTDTQYF. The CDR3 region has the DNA TGTGCCAGCAGTCCTGGACGTGGTCTTGACACAGATACGCAGTATTTT.

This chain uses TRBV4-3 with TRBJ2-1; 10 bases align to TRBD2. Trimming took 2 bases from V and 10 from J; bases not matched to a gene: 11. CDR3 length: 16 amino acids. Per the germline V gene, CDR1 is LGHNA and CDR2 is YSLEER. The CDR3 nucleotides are TGCGCCAGCAGCCAATCACTAGCGGGGCGCGGGAAGGAGCAGTTCTTC. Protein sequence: CASSQSLAGRGKEQFF.

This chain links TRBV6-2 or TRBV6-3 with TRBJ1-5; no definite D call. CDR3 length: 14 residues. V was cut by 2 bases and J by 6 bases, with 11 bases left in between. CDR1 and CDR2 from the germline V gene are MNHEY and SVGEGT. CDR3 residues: CASSYVRVGQPQHF. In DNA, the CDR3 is TGTGCCAGCAGTTACGTAAGGGTTGGTCAGCCCCAGCATTTT.

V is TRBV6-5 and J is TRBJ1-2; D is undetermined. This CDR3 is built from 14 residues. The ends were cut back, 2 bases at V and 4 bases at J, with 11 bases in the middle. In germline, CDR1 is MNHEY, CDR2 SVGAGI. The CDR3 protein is CASSYASRGYGYTF. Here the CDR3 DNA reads TGTGCCAGCAGTTACGCGAGCCGGGGCTATGGCTACACCTTC.

The CDR3 spells CASSQSSGTGGYEQYF. The CDR3 bases are TGTGCCAGCAGCCAAAGCTCCGGGACAGGGGGCTACGAGCAGTACTTC. The J gene is TRBJ2-7, the V gene TRBV7-8; the match to TRBD1 covers 11 bases. The CDR3 totals 16 residues. Losses at the gene ends were 5 bases for V and 3 bases for J; bases not matched to a gene: 9. The germline V gene has CDR1 SGHVS and CDR2 FQNEAQ.

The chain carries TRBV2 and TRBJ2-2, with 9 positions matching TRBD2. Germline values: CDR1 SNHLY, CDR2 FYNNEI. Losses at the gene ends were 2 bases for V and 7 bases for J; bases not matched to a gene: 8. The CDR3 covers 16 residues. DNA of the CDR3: TGTGCCAGCAGTGAATTTGGCGGGGGGGCCCTCGGGGAGCTGTTTTTT. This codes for CASSEFGGGALGELFF. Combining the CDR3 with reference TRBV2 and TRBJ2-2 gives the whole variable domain EPEVTQTPSHQVTQMGQEVILRCVPISNHLYFYWYRQILGQKVEFLVSFYNNEISEKSEIFDDQFSVERPDGSNFTLKIRSTKLEDSAMYFCASSEFGGGALGELFFGEGSRLTVL.

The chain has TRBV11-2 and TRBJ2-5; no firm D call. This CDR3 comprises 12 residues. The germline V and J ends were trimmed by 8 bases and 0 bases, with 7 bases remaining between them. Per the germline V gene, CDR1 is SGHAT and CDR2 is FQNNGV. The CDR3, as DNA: TGTGCCAGCGCGAGGAACCAAGAGACCCAGTACTTC. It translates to CASARNQETQYF.

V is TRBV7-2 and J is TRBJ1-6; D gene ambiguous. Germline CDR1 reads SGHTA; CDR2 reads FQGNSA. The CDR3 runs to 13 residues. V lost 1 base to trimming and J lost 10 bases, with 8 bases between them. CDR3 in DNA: TGTGCCAGCAGCTTAGTCTCCGTCTCACCCCTCCACTTT. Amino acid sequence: CASSLVSVSPLHF.

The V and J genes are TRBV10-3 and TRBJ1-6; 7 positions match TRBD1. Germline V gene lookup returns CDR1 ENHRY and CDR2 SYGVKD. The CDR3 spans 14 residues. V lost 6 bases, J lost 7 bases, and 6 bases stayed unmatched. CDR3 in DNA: TGTGCCATCAGGGAGGGACAGATAAATTCACCCCTCCACTTT. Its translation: CAIREGQINSPLHF.

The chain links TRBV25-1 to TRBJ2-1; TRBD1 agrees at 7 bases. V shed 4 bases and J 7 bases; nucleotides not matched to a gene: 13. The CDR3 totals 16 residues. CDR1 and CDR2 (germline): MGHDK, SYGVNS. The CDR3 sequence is CASSGHRGTPGNEQFF. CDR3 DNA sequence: TGTGCCAGCAGTGGTCACAGGGGTACCCCTGGGAATGAGCAGTTCTTC.

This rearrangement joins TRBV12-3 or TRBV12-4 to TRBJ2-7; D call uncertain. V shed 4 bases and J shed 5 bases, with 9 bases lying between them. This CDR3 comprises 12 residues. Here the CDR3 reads CASSSDEDEQYF. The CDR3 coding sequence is TGTGCCAGCAGTTCGGACGAGGACGAGCAGTACTTC.

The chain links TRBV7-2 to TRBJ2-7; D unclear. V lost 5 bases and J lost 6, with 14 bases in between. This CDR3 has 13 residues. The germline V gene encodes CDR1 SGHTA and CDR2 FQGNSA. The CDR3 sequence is CASSLGPLGEQYF. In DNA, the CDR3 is TGTGCCAGCAGCCTAGGACCCCTTGGCGAGCAGTACTTC.

CDR3 protein: CASSQESRGGGPGNTIYF. The CDR3 nucleotides are TGCGCCAGCAGCCAAGAATCGCGCGGGGGAGGCCCTGGAAACACCATATATTTT. The chain employs TRBV4-1 and TRBJ1-3; possible D gene TRBD1, 5 bases. The CDR3 covers 18 residues. Deletions cut 0 bases from V and 2 bases from J, with 17 bases between. CDR1 is MGHRA, CDR2 YSYEKL, per germline.

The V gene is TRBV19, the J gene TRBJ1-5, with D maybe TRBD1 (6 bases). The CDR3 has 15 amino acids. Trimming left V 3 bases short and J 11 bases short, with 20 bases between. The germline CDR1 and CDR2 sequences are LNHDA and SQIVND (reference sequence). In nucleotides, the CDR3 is TGTGCCAGTAGTATGGTCGTACAGGGAGGAACGGCCCAGCATTTT. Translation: CASSMVVQGGTAQHF.

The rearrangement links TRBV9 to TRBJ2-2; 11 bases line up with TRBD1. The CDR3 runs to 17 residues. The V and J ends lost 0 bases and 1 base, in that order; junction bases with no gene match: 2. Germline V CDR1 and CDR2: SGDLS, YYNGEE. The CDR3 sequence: CASSVVGTGGNTGELFF. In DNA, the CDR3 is TGTGCCAGCAGCGTAGTTGGGACAGGGGGGAACACCGGGGAGCTGTTTTTT.

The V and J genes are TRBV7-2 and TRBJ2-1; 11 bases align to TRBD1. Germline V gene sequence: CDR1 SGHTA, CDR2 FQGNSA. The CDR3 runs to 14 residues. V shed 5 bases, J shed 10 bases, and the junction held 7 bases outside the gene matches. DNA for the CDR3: TGTGCCAGCAGCGGGACAGGGGGTAGTAGCGAGCAGTTCTTC. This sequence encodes CASSGTGGSSEQFF.

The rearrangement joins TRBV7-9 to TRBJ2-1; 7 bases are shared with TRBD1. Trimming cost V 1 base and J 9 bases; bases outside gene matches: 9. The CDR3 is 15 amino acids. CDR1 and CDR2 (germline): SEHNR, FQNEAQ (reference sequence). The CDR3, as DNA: TGTGCCAGCAGCTTAGGGCGAGGACAGGTGCGTGAGCAGTTCTTC. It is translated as CASSLGRGQVREQFF.

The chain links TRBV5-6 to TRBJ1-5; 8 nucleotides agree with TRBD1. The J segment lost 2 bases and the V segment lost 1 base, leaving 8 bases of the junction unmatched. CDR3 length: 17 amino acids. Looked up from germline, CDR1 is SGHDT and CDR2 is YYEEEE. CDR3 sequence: CASSLQPNRGGNQPQHF. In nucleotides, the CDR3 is TGTGCCAGCAGCTTGCAACCTAACAGGGGGGGCAATCAGCCCCAGCATTTT.

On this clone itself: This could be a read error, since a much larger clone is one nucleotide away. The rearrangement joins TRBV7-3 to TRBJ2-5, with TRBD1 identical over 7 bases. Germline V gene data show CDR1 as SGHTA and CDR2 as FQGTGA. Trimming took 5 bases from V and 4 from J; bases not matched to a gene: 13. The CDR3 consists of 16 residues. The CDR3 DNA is TGTGCCAGCAGCCCAGGGCACGGGGACAGCCGAGAGACCCAGTACTTC. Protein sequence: CASSPGHGDSRETQYF.

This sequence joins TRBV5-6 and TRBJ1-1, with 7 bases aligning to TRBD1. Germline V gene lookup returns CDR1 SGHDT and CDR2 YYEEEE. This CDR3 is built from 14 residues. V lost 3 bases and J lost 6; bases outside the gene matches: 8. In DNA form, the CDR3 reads TGTGCCAGCAGCTACACAGGGGCGGGTTCTGAAGCTTTCTTT. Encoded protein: CASSYTGAGSEAFF.

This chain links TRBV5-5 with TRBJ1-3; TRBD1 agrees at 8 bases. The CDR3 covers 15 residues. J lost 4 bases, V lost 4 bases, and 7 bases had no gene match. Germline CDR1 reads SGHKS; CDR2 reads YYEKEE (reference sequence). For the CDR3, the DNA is TGTGCCAGCAGCCACTGGACAGGGTCCGGAAACACCATATATTTT. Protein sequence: CASSHWTGSGNTIYF.

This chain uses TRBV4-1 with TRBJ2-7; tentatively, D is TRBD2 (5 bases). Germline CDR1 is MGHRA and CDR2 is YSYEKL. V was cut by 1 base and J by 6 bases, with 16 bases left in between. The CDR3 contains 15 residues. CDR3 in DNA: TGCGCCAGCAGCCAAGTGACCGGGATATCTCTCGAGCAGTACTTC. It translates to CASSQVTGISLEQYF.